These T cell receptor beta chains were read from a single sample in a study of cytomegalovirus exposure and HLA in healthy donors. Measured with immunoSEQ multiplex PCR; TCRdb has only the in-frame clones, and not every one. The sample has around 140,000 clones; roughly 79% are singletons. What was sequenced was PBMCs. The receptors shown here come from a male donor in good health and CMV-seronegative. Each CDR3 is given with its conserved first and last residue. D genes are given only for firm matches. For some rows the clone size is stated as once, few or many, or as a class when expanded; others skip it.

J gene	V gene	clone size	D gene	CDR3 length	CDR3 protein	CDR3 DNA
TRBJ2-1	TRBV5-4	NA	TRBD2	17	CASSPGTSGGAKDEQFF	TGTGCCAGCAGCCCCGGGACTAGCGGGGGGGCTAAGGATGAGCAGTTCTTC
TRBJ2-7	TRBV6-5	NA	TRBD1	14	CASSYGTGAYEQYF	TGTGCCAGCAGTTACGGGACAGGAGCCTACGAGCAGTACTTC
TRBJ2-3	TRBV13	NA	TRBD2	15	CASSFSGGRGGEQYF	TGTGCCAGCAGCTTTAGCGGGGGCCGGGGGGGAGAGCAGTATTTT
TRBJ1-5	TRBV7-8	NA	NA	14	CASSLLGGNQPQHF	TGTGCCAGCAGCTTATTAGGGGGCAATCAGCCCCAGCATTTT
TRBJ2-3	TRBV7-2	NA	NA	14	CASSLNTGTDTQYF	TGTGCCAGCAGCTTAAATACGGGCACAGATACGCAGTATTTT
TRBJ1-4	TRBV5-8	few	NA	17	CASSLDQIGATNEKLFF	TGTGCCAGCAGCTTGGATCAGATCGGGGCAACTAATGAAAAACTGTTTTTT
TRBJ1-2	TRBV7-2	NA	TRBD1	14	CASSADRVRDGYTF	TGTGCCAGCAGCGCCGACAGGGTGAGGGATGGCTACACCTTC
TRBJ2-1	TRBV15	NA	TRBD2	14	CATRPGTKYNEQFF	TGTGCCACCCGACCCGGGACTAAGTACAATGAGCAGTTCTTC
TRBJ2-2	TRBV7-2	NA	NA	12	CASSLKLGELFF	TGTGCCAGCAGCTTAAAGCTCGGGGAGCTGTTTTTT
TRBJ2-7	TRBV30	NA	NA	13	CAWSAGGGYEQYF	TGTGCCTGGAGTGCTGGGGGCGGATACGAGCAGTACTTC
TRBJ2-5	TRBV5-6	NA	TRBD1	14	CASSPGTAQETQYF	TGTGCCAGCAGCCCCGGGACAGCACAAGAGACCCAGTACTTC
TRBJ1-5	TRBV12-5	NA	NA	15	CASGLATADNQPQHF	TGTGCTAGTGGGCTGGCGACAGCCGACAATCAGCCCCAGCATTTT